A single sample is the source of the 18 T cell receptor beta chains below, sequenced in a study of CD8+ T cells in alopecia areata. As the sequencing template, cDNA was produced by extracting RNA and reverse transcribing it. The assay was immunoSEQ multiplex PCR, and TCRdb's table has in-frame clones only and misses some. The sample holds 100,000 to 150,000 clones, roughly 61% seen once. The starting material was CD4+ T cells sorted from blood, obtained at week 0. All receptors come from a human donor with alopecia areata.

The chain couples TRBV5-1 to TRBJ2-7; 9 nucleotides line up with TRBD2. V shed 7 bases and J 1 base; nucleotides not matched to a gene: 6. Germline-derived CDR1 and CDR2 are SGHRS and YFSETQ. CDR3 length: 14 residues. CDR3 region: CASRLAGQSYEQYF. Written as DNA, the CDR3 is TGCGCCAGCCGGCTAGCGGGACAGTCCTACGAGCAGTACTTC.

J is TRBJ2-3 and V is TRBV7-2; TRBD2 matches 11 bases. The V gene end was trimmed by 2 bases and the J gene end by 4 bases; junction bases not matched to a gene: 2. Germline V lookup: CDR1 SGHTA, CDR2 FQGNSA. The CDR3 length is 15 residues. As DNA, the CDR3 is TGTGCCAGCAGCTTATTAGCGGGGGGGCCAGATACGCAGTATTTT. It translates to CASSLLAGGPDTQYF.

CDR3 sequence: CASSLSGHGTF. The CDR3 DNA reads as TGTGCCAGCAGCTTGTCGGGGCACGGAACCTTC. The rearrangement joins TRBV5-8 to TRBJ1-2, with D tentatively TRBD1 (5 bases). Trimming shortened V by 1 base and J by 14 bases, and 12 bases separated the two germline ends. Per the germline V gene, CDR1 is SGHTS and CDR2 is YDEGEE. CDR3 length: 11 amino acids.

This chain's CDR3 is CASSFSSREGGNEQFF. CDR3 bases: TGCGCCAGCAGTTTTTCTAGCCGGGAGGGCGGGAATGAGCAGTTCTTC. The chain combines TRBV5-1 with TRBJ2-1; 8 nucleotides align to TRBD2. This CDR3 has 16 amino acids. The V gene end was trimmed by 5 bases and the J gene end by 7 bases; junction bases not matched to a gene: 14. Looked up from germline, CDR1 is SGHRS and CDR2 is YFSETQ. The variable domain in full, completed from reference TRBV5-1 and TRBJ2-1, reads KAGVTQTPRYLIKTRGQQVTLSCSPISGHRSVSWYQQTPGQGLQFLFEYFSETQRNKGNFPGRFSGRQFSNSRSEMNVSTLELGDSALYLCASSFSSREGGNEQFFGPGTRLTVL.

J is TRBJ2-1 and V is TRBV6-1, with 7 positions matching TRBD2. J lost 4 bases, V lost 4 bases, and 1 base had no gene match. The germline gives CDR1 MNHNS, CDR2 SASEGT. The CDR3 covers 13 residues. Here the CDR3 DNA reads TGTGCCAGCAGTGTAGCGGGTTACAATGAGCAGTTCTTC. Protein: CASSVAGYNEQFF.

The chain employs TRBV27 and TRBJ2-1; 8 bases match TRBD2. V lost 7 bases and J lost 7; bases outside the gene matches: 9. The V gene's germline CDR1 is MNHEY and CDR2 SMNVEV (reference sequence). The CDR3 has 14 residues. The CDR3 loop is CASKPFTGGNEQFF. The CDR3 region has the DNA TGTGCCAGCAAGCCTTTTACGGGGGGGAATGAGCAGTTCTTC.

The chain's CDR3 is CASSSWGAGEKLFF. The DNA for the CDR3 is TGTGCCAGCAGCTCCTGGGGAGCAGGGGAAAAACTGTTTTTT. The chain is built from TRBV5-4 and TRBJ1-4, with a possible D match to TRBD1 (5 bases). Trimming left V 3 bases short and J 8 bases short, with 14 bases between. The length of the CDR3 is 14 residues. Germline V CDR1 and CDR2: SGHNT, YYREEE (reference sequence).

This chain joins TRBV7-7 and TRBJ2-7; 9 bases are a match to TRBD1. V trimming: 6 bases; J trimming: 3 bases; junction bases outside the gene matches: 6. Looked up from germline, CDR1 is SSHAT and CDR2 is FNYEAQ (reference sequence). The CDR3 contains 14 residues. The CDR3 is CASSLGQGNYEQYF. The CDR3, as DNA: TGTGCCAGCAGTTTGGGACAGGGCAACTACGAGCAGTACTTC.

This chain links TRBV4-3 with TRBJ2-2; 10 bases align to TRBD2. The CDR3 totals 18 residues. The germline CDR1 and CDR2 sequences are LGHNA and YSLEER. V dropped 0 bases and J dropped 0; count of bases not matched to a gene: 4. CDR3 sequence (DNA): TGCGCCAGCAGCCAAGATCTAGCGGGGGCGACGAACACCGGGGAGCTGTTTTTT. As protein: CASSQDLAGATNTGELFF.

The genes are TRBV5-1 and TRBJ1-1; TRBD1 matches at 7 bases. CDR1 SGHRS and CDR2 YFSETQ come from the germline V gene. This CDR3 is 16 amino acids long. V lost 2 bases and J lost 2; bases outside the gene matches: 9. CDR3: CASSFGGTEINTEAFF. In DNA form, the CDR3 reads TGCGCCAGCAGCTTTGGTGGGACAGAGATTAACACTGAAGCTTTCTTT.

This clone occurred a few times. V and J are TRBV5-1 and TRBJ2-5; TRBD1 matches 8 bases. V dropped 4 bases and J dropped 4; count of bases not matched to a gene: 6. Germline V lookup: CDR1 SGHRS, CDR2 YFSETQ. The CDR3 contains 14 residues. The CDR3 sequence: CASSAGQGTETQYF. CDR3 nucleotides: TGCGCCAGCAGCGCCGGACAGGGAACAGAGACCCAGTACTTC.

The gene calls are TRBV25-1 and TRBJ2-3; D is tentatively TRBD1 or TRBD2 (5 bases each). Trimming took 3 bases from V and 5 from J, leaving 18 bases between them. The CDR3 length is 16 residues. CDR1 is MGHDK and CDR2 is SYGVNS in the germline V gene. CDR3 amino acids: CASSETPGPWGDTQYF. CDR3 coding DNA: TGTGCCAGCAGTGAGACTCCGGGACCTTGGGGAGATACGCAGTATTTT.

The V call is TRBV5-6, the J call TRBJ2-5; unclear D gene. CDR1 is SGHDT, CDR2 YYEEEE, per germline. This CDR3 is built from 12 residues. Trimming removed 4 bases from V and 7 bases from J, with 11 bases in between. CDR3 sequence: CASSLSSRTQYF. The CDR3 DNA is TGTGCCAGCAGCCTTAGTTCGAGGACCCAGTACTTC.

This clone was seen only a few times. The chain is built from TRBV23-1 and TRBJ2-7, with D perhaps matching TRBD1 (5 bases). TRBV23-1 qualifies as an ORF whose function is uncertain. The CDR3 spans 16 residues. V shed 2 bases and J shed 6 bases, with 20 bases lying between them. The CDR3 coding sequence is TGCGCCAGCAGTCAACCCGAGACAGCCCGGCGGTCCGAGCAGTACTTC. As protein: CASSQPETARRSEQYF.

The chain couples TRBV29-1 to TRBJ2-5; 9 bases line up with TRBD1. The V gene end was trimmed by 7 bases and the J gene end by 4 bases; junction bases not matched to a gene: 7. CDR1 and CDR2 (germline): SQVTM, ANQGSEA. The CDR3 covers 13 residues. The CDR3 loop reads CSAPGQGPETQYF. CDR3 nucleotides: TGCAGCGCCCCGGGACAGGGCCCAGAGACCCAGTACTTC. Complete variable domain (other parts from reference TRBV29-1 and TRBJ2-5): SAVISQKPSRDICQRGTSLTIQCQVDSQVTMMFWYRQQPGQSLTLIATANQGSEATYESGFVIDKFPISRPNLTFSTLTVSNMSPEDSSIYLCSAPGQGPETQYFGPGTRLLVL.

This clone was seen more than once but under ten times. The chain couples TRBV19 to TRBJ2-2; D gene unclear. V lost 7 bases and J lost 5, with 11 bases in between. There are 13 residues in the CDR3. Per germline, CDR1 LNHDA and CDR2 SQIVND (reference sequence). For the CDR3, the DNA is TGTGCCAGTACTGAGGCGCTGACCGGGGAGCTGTTTTTT. This translates into CASTEALTGELFF.

This clone was seen a handful of times. The rearrangement links TRBV7-9 to TRBJ2-3; D assignment may be TRBD1 or TRBD2 (6 bases each). The germline V and J ends were trimmed by 3 bases and 1 base, with 17 bases remaining between them. CDR3 length equals 17 residues. Germline V gene sequence: CDR1 SEHNR, CDR2 FQNEAQ (reference sequence). The CDR3 DNA reads as TGTGCCAGCAGCTTTTCATGGGGGGCGCGGGGCACAGATACGCAGTATTTT. Its translation: CASSFSWGARGTDTQYF.

The genes are TRBV11-1 and TRBJ1-1; TRBD1 aligns across 9 bases. The germline V gene has CDR1 SGHAT and CDR2 FQDESV (reference sequence). Unmatched junction bases numbered 5, after V lost 1 base and J lost 5 bases. This CDR3 is built from 15 residues. CDR3 coding DNA: TGTGCCAGCAGCTTAGGTGGGACAGGGAGGACTGAAGCTTTCTTT. Translated, it gives CASSLGGTGRTEAFF.